This TCR beta chain was retrieved from a study of blood T cell repertoires in COVID-19. Whole-study context: Samples of COVID-19 (acute and convalescent) were obtained from the United States, Italy and Spain. PBMCs, B-cell-depleted T cells, or T cells provided the cDNA or gDNA that made up the material.

Measured with immunoSEQ multiplex PCR; TCRdb has only the in-frame clones, and not every one. The repertoire holds roughly 29,000 clones, with 70% to 90% as singletons. V lost 3 bases and J 4 bases, leaving 15 bases between the germline ends. Germline CDR1 SGHVS, CDR2 FNYEAQ. There are 16 residues in the CDR3. It was during active infection that Seattle patients were enrolled and then longitudinally followed. The sequence was collected from a woman aged 80 or over with COVID-19, enrolled during active disease. The chain combines TRBV7-6 with TRBJ2-2; D not certain. Sequences were obtained from peripheral blood. The CDR3 here is CASSFSGLPTTGELFF. The CDR3 nucleotides are TGTGCCAGCAGCTTCTCAGGTTTACCCACCACCGGGGAGCTGTTTTTT.